Below, one TCR beta chain is given with its context. Libraries were prepared by immunoSEQ multiplex PCR; TCRdb keeps only in-frame clonotypes and omits some of them. Altogether about 95,000 clones are present, around 75% being singletons, with the ten largest covering roughly 24%. This entry comes from a study of CD8 T cell repertoires and HIV-1 epitope variants. V shed 5 bases and J 11 bases; nucleotides not matched to a gene: 8. The CDR3 has 12 amino acids. Looked up from germline, CDR1 is SGDLS and CDR2 is YYNGEE. This clonotype was sampled from a male donor with HIV. The sample consisted of uncultured baseline CD8+ T cells from peripheral blood mononuclear cells (PBMCs). This chain links TRBV9 with TRBJ1-1, with 8 bases identical to TRBD1. The CDR3 nucleotides read TGTGCCAGCAGGGAACTACAGGGGGGGGCTTTCTTT. Translating it yields CASRELQGGAFF.